The present entry profiles one TCR beta chain with its context. Looked up from germline, CDR1 is LGHDT and CDR2 is YNNKEL (reference sequence). The CDR3 covers 15 residues. V lost 0 bases to trimming and J lost 5 bases, with 12 bases between them. Study processing details: The assay estimated nucleated cells by amplifying reference gene primers. Using immunoSEQ multiplex PCR, the repertoire was profiled, and TCRdb retains in-frame clones only, with some absent. The DNA was the basis for D and trimming; V, J and clone size are from that table. This table holds about 220,000 clones, roughly 80% found once. This sample was included in a study of blood T cell repertoires in COVID-19. The overall study: Acute and convalescent COVID-19 samples came from the United States, Italy and Spain.

V and J are TRBV3-1 (or the pseudogene TRBV3-2) and TRBJ2-3; D is possibly TRBD1 (6 bases). The sequencing sample was made of peripheral blood. This receptor was identified in a man aged 25 to 40 with active or convalescent COVID-19. The DNA for the CDR3 is TGTGCCAGCAGCCAAGATTCAGGGGCCAGAGATACGCAGTATTTT. Residues: CASSQDSGARDTQYF.